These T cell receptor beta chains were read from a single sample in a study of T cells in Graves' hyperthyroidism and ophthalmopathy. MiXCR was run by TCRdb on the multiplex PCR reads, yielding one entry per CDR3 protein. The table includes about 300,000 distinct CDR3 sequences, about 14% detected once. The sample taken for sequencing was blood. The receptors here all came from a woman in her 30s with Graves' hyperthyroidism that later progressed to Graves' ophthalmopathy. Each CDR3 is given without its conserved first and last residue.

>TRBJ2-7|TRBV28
ASRAGTGAYEQY
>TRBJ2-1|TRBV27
ASSNVRDQYNEQF
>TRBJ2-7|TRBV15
ATSPGHSYEQY
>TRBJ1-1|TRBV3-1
ASSQDFQFANTEAF
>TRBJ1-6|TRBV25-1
ASRETGNSPLH
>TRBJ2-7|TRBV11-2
ASSSGLAEQY
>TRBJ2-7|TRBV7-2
ASSLAQGKAYEQY
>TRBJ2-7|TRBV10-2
ASRLAVEGGNEQY
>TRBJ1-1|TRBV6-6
ASSYSNRGRGEAF
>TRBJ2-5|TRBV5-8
ASSSAKGGVYQETQY
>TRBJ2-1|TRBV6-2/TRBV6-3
ASSLGGALYNEQF
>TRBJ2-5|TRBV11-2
ASSLGAGGPEETQY